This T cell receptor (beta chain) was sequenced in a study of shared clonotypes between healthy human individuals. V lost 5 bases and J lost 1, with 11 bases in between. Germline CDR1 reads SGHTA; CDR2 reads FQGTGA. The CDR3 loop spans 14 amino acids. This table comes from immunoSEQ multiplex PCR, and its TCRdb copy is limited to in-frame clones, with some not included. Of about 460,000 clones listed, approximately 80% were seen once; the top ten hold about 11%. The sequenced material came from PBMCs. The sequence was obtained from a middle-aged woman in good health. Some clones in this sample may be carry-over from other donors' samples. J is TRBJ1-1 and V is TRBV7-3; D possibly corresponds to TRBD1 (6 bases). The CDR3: CASSPGAQNTEAFF. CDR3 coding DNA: TGTGCCAGCAGCCCGGGGGCACAGAACACTGAAGCTTTCTTT.